This TCR beta chain emerged from a study of blood T cell repertoires in COVID-19. The overall study: Sites across the United States, Italy and Spain contributed samples from acute and convalescent COVID-19. T cells, B-cell-depleted T cells, or PBMCs provided the cDNA or gDNA that served as material.

The V end lost 6 bases, the J end lost 4 bases, and 18 bases lay between the germline ends. This CDR3 has 15 amino acids. Germline CDR1 reads SGHTA; CDR2 reads FQGNSA. Authors' processing steps: Counts of nucleated cells, estimated from reference gene primer amplification, were obtained. Clones were read by immunoSEQ multiplex PCR, and TCRdb kept only the in-frame ones, dropping some. That table furnishes V, J and clone size, whereas the DNA furnished D and trimming. The data show over 70,000 clones, 85% seen once. Sequencing was carried out using peripheral blood. The chain uses TRBV7-2 and TRBJ2-5; the D gene is possibly TRBD1 (8 bases). The sequence came from a man of 80 years or more with acute or convalescent COVID-19. The CDR3 sequence is CASSREQGGPETQYF. The CDR3 DNA follows: TGTGCCAGCAGTCGCGAACAGGGGGGGCCAGAGACCCAGTACTTC.